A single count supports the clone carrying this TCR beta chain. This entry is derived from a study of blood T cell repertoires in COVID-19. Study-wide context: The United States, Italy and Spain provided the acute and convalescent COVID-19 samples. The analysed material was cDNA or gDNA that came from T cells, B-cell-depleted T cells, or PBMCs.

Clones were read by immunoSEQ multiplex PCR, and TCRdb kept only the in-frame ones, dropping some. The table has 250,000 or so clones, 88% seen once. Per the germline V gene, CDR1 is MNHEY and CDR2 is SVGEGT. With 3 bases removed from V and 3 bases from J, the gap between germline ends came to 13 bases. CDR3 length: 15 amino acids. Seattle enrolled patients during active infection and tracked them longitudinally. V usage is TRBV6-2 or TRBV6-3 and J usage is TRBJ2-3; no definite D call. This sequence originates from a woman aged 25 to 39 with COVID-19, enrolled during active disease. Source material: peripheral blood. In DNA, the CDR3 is TGTGCCAGCAGTTATTGGGCCCCCAAGACAGATACGCAGTATTTT. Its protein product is CASSYWAPKTDTQYF.